A selection of T cell receptor beta chains follows, all from one sample in a study of T cells in localized non-small cell lung cancer. Method: immunoSEQ multiplex PCR; TCRdb's copy keeps in-frame clones and lacks some. Of 21,000 or so clones in the sample, over 75% were seen once. The sample in question was peripheral blood mononuclear cells, obtained before any cancer treatment. All receptors come from a male donor older than 55 with stage II lung adenocarcinoma. CDR3s include the opening cysteine and the closing phenylalanine or tryptophan. The D gene is left open where the match is weak. Some rows have no size entry. The others give once, few or many, or a class for an expanded clone.

>-|once|TRBV11-3|TRBJ2-1
CASSSAGAPYNEQFF
TGTGCCAGCAGCTCGGCCGGGGCCCCCTACAATGAGCAGTTCTTC
>-|once|TRBV7-3|TRBJ2-7
CASRETPYSYEQYF
TGTGCCTCCCGGGAGACACCTTATTCCTACGAGCAGTACTTC
>TRBD2|-|TRBV9|TRBJ2-7
CASSVEQGGYYEQYF
TGTGCCAGCAGCGTAGAGCAGGGAGGGTACTACGAGCAGTACTTC
>TRBD1|-|TRBV6-5|TRBJ1-5
CASKEQGGRNQPQHF
TGTGCCAGCAAGGAGCAGGGGGGTCGCAATCAGCCCCAGCATTTT
>TRBD1|once|TRBV4-1|TRBJ1-5
CASSQGQGFSQPQHF
TGCGCCAGCAGCCAAGGACAGGGGTTCTCCCAGCCCCAGCATTTT
>-|-|TRBV2|TRBJ1-2
CASSGTGFSGYTF
TGTGCCAGCAGCGGAACAGGGTTTTCGGGCTACACCTTC
>TRBD2|once|TRBV28|TRBJ2-2
CASSGLAGVSGELFF
TGTGCCAGCAGCGGACTAGCGGGAGTATCCGGGGAGCTGTTTTTT
>-|-|TRBV18|TRBJ2-7
CASSPLPYEQYF
TGTGCCAGCTCACCACTACCCTACGAGCAGTACTTC
>-|once|TRBV19|TRBJ2-1
CASSFGLAGGEQFF
TGTGCCAGTAGTTTCGGACTAGCAGGGGGCGAGCAGTTCTTC
>-|-|TRBV7-9|TRBJ2-7
CASSLTIDGTYEQYF
TGTGCCAGCAGCTTAACTATCGACGGTACCTACGAGCAGTACTTC
>-|-|TRBV2|TRBJ1-2
CASSEDGGHTF
TGTGCCAGCAGTGAAGACGGAGGCCACACCTTC
>-|-|TRBV28|TRBJ1-2
CASSPGGQQDYGYTF
TGTGCCAGCAGTCCCGGTGGACAGCAGGACTATGGCTACACCTTC
>-|-|TRBV11-2|TRBJ1-5
CASSLAPWGQPQHF
TGTGCCAGCAGCTTGGCCCCGTGGGGTCAGCCCCAGCATTTT
>TRBD1|-|TRBV28|TRBJ2-2
CASTGQVSGELFF
TGTGCCAGCACGGGACAGGTCTCCGGGGAACTGTTTTTT
>-|-|TRBV15|TRBJ1-4
CATSRDSATNEKLFF
TGTGCCACCAGCAGGGACTCTGCAACTAATGAAAAACTGTTTTTT
>TRBD1|-|TRBV2|TRBJ1-5
CASSEPGTGPNQPQHF
TGTGCCAGCAGTGAACCCGGGACAGGGCCTAATCAGCCCCAGCATTTT
>TRBD2|-|TRBV28|TRBJ2-5
CASSSTLAGEETQYF
TGTGCCAGCAGTTCCACCTTGGCGGGGGAAGAGACCCAGTACTTC
>TRBD2|-|TRBV5-1|TRBJ2-5
CASSLAGRGSQETQYF
TGCGCCAGCAGCTTGGCTGGGCGGGGGAGCCAAGAGACCCAGTACTTC
>-|few|TRBV19|TRBJ2-1
CASSEPLAFYNEQFF
TGTGCCAGTAGCGAACCTCTAGCGTTCTACAATGAGCAGTTCTTC
>TRBD1|-|TRBV29-1|TRBJ2-2
CSGGTAITGELFF
TGCAGCGGGGGGACAGCGATCACCGGGGAGCTGTTTTTT
>-|-|TRBV6-5|TRBJ2-1
CASSYYNSGDEQFF
TGTGCCAGCAGTTACTATAATTCGGGCGATGAGCAGTTCTTC
>TRBD2|once|TRBV7-2|TRBJ2-7
CASSFRTGTSGSPYEQYF
TGTGCCAGCAGCTTCCGTACCGGGACTAGCGGGAGCCCCTACGAGCAGTACTTC